This paragraph reports one TCR beta chain. In the study's own analysis: Scientists estimated how many nucleated cells there were by amplifying reference gene primers. Assay used: immunoSEQ multiplex PCR; TCRdb lists only in-frame clones, some missing. V and J calls and clone size follow that table, whereas D and trimming were derived from the DNA. Among about 300,000 clones listed, under 90% were seen once. Per germline, CDR1 SGHNT and CDR2 YYREEE (reference sequence). With 0 bases clipped from V and 3 bases from J, the junction kept 2 bases outside the gene matches. The CDR3 has 14 amino acids. Ages ranged from about 18 to 89 years, with residence in more than 20 US areas. Participants' own reports of clinical history determined their cohort assignment. The data originate from a study of blood T cell repertoires in COVID-19.

The rearrangement joins TRBV5-4 to TRBJ2-7, with 8 bases that match TRBD1. This sequence was found in a man aged 30-40 years who had recovered from COVID-19. The specimen sequenced was PBMCs or T cells enriched from blood (not recorded which). CDR3 in amino acids: CASSLGQGNYEQYF. As DNA, the CDR3 is TGTGCCAGCAGCTTGGGACAGGGGAACTACGAGCAGTACTTC.